Below, 19 T cell receptor beta chains from the same sample are listed, as sequenced in a study of cytomegalovirus exposure and HLA in healthy donors. Primers for the PCR totalled 60 Vbeta and 13 Jbeta. Generated by immunoSEQ multiplex PCR, the TCRdb table keeps only in-frame clones and is missing some. The repertoire holds some 110,000 clones, 80% to 90% seen once, with about 1.5% in the top ten. Sequencing input: PBMCs. The receptors shown here come from a man aged 45-60 years in good health and CMV-seronegative.

V and J are TRBV4-3 and TRBJ1-2; D unresolved. Germline CDR1 and CDR2: LGHNA and YSLEER. V dropped 3 bases and J dropped 4 bases, with 9 bases sitting between them. This CDR3 has 13 amino acids. CDR3 DNA sequence: TGCGCCAGCAGCCACGGGGATGGCTATGGCTACACCTTC. Translation gives CASSHGDGYGYTF.

The V gene is TRBV30, the J gene TRBJ1-2; D is unresolved. V was cut by 0 bases and J by 2 bases, with 7 bases left in between. Germline V gene lookup returns CDR1 GTSNPN and CDR2 SVGIG (reference sequence). CDR3 length: 13 residues. CDR3 protein: CAWSVSQNYGYTF. The CDR3 bases are TGTGCCTGGAGTGTATCGCAGAACTATGGCTACACCTTC.

This clone appeared a single time. The V gene is TRBV15, the J gene TRBJ1-1; maybe TRBD1 (6 bases). The V end was cut by 4 bases, the J end by 5 bases, with 17 bases between. CDR3 size: 15 residues. Germline V gene lookup returns CDR1 LNHNV and CDR2 YYDKDF (reference sequence). CDR3 sequence (DNA): TGTGCCACCAGCATAGGGGGGGGCTTTTTGACTGAAGCTTTCTTT. Its protein product is CATSIGGGFLTEAFF.

The genes are TRBV5-1 and TRBJ2-1; perhaps TRBD2 as D (6 bases). The V gene's germline CDR1 is SGHRS and CDR2 YFSETQ. The V end lost 0 bases, the J end lost 10 bases, and 17 bases lay between the germline ends. This CDR3 contains 15 residues. CDR3 in amino acids: CASSLGLEEGREQFF. CDR3 sequence (DNA): TGCGCCAGCAGCTTGGGTCTAGAGGAGGGTCGGGAGCAGTTCTTC.

The chain has TRBV6-5 and TRBJ1-5, with D tentatively TRBD1 (6 bases). The germline V gene encodes CDR1 MNHEY and CDR2 SVGAGI. Trimming left V 4 bases short and J 5 bases short, with 15 bases between. This CDR3 is built from 15 residues. The CDR3 DNA follows: TGTGCCAGCAGTTCGGCAGGGGAGAAGGATCAGCCCCAGCATTTT. It encodes CASSSAGEKDQPQHF.

This chain joins TRBV29-1 and TRBJ2-7, with a tentative D call TRBD2 (5 bases). V was shortened by 5 bases and J by 2 bases, with 10 bases between the two germline ends. The germline V gene has CDR1 SQVTM and CDR2 ANQGSEA. The CDR3 runs 12 residues. The CDR3 sequence: CSVTVGAYEQYF. The CDR3 bases are TGCAGCGTTACCGTCGGGGCCTACGAGCAGTACTTC.

This chain uses TRBV6-5 with TRBJ2-1, with D possibly being TRBD1 (5 bases). V lost 0 bases and J 10 bases, leaving 16 bases between the germline ends. CDR3 length equals 15 residues. CDR1 MNHEY and CDR2 SVGAGI come from the germline V gene. The DNA for the CDR3 is TGTGCCAGCAGTTACTCGAGTCTGGTTCAGGGCGAGCAGTTCTTC. Amino acids: CASSYSSLVQGEQFF.

The V and J genes are TRBV10-3 and TRBJ2-5; 7 nucleotides align to TRBD2. CDR1 ENHRY and CDR2 SYGVKD come from the germline V gene. The CDR3 runs 15 residues. V was clipped by 3 bases and J by 4 bases; unmatched bases: 8. The DNA of the CDR3 is TGTGCCATCAGTGAAGGGACTACCTTTGGAGAGACCCAGTACTTC. Residues: CAISEGTTFGETQYF.

The chain uses TRBV15 and TRBJ2-5; 7 nucleotides line up with TRBD2. With 0 bases clipped from V and 5 bases from J, the junction kept 6 bases outside the gene matches. The CDR3 spans 15 residues. In germline, CDR1 is LNHNV, CDR2 YYDKDF (reference sequence). CDR3 sequence reads: CATSRDPSGAETQYF. Written as DNA, the CDR3 is TGTGCCACCAGCAGAGACCCGAGCGGGGCGGAGACCCAGTACTTC.

The chain has TRBV5-1 and TRBJ1-1; 8 nucleotides match TRBD1. Per the germline V gene, CDR1 is SGHRS and CDR2 is YFSETQ. V shed 4 bases, J shed 7 bases, and the junction held 9 bases outside the gene matches. The CDR3 contains 14 residues. The CDR3 DNA follows: TGCGCCAGCAGCCCTGGACAGGGAGGGAGTGAAGCTTTCTTT. It encodes CASSPGQGGSEAFF.

The gene calls are TRBV6-5 and TRBJ2-2; 7 bases line up with TRBD1. This CDR3 is built from 14 residues. The J segment lost 1 base and the V segment lost 10 bases, leaving 6 bases of the junction unmatched. From germline, CDR1 is MNHEY and CDR2 SVGAGI. CDR3 nucleotides: TGTGCCACAAAGACAGGGTTGAACACCGGGGAGCTGTTTTTT. Residues: CATKTGLNTGELFF.

The chain is built from TRBV19 and TRBJ1-6; D is possibly TRBD1 (5 bases). Per germline, CDR1 LNHDA and CDR2 SQIVND (reference sequence). V was pared by 0 bases and J by 13 bases, with 16 bases between. This CDR3 contains 15 residues. The CDR3 DNA reads TGTGCCAGTAGTATAGATCGGGAGGGACTTCAGCCCCTCCACTTT. The encoded protein is CASSIDREGLQPLHF. Drawing the rest from reference TRBV19 and TRBJ1-6, the complete variable domain is DGGITQSPKYLFRKEGQNVTLSCEQNLNHDAMYWYRQDPGQGLRLIYYSQIVNDFQKGDIAEGYSVSREKKESFPLTVTSAQKNPTAFYLCASSIDREGLQPLHFGNGTRLTVT.

This chain joins TRBV13 and TRBJ2-5, with TRBD1 identical over 11 bases. The CDR3 runs 14 residues. Losses at the gene ends were 3 bases for V and 5 bases for J; bases not matched to a gene: 2. From germline, CDR1 is PRHDT and CDR2 FYEKMQ (reference sequence). CDR3 in amino acids: CASSFRTGGETQYF. In nucleotides, the CDR3 is TGTGCCAGCAGCTTCCGGACAGGGGGCGAGACCCAGTACTTC.

This clone appeared a few times. This chain joins TRBV2 and TRBJ1-4, with a tentative D call TRBD1 (6 bases). In germline, CDR1 is SNHLY, CDR2 FYNNEI. Trimming cost V 7 bases and J 8 bases, with 17 bases left between them. The CDR3 is 14 residues long. The CDR3 nucleotides are TGTGCCAGCAATGGGCAGGGGAAGGTCGAAAAACTGTTTTTT. Amino acid sequence: CASNGQGKVEKLFF.

CDR3 sequence: CASSLVQGGRYEQYF. DNA for the CDR3: TGCGCCAGCAGCTTAGTCCAGGGAGGAAGGTACGAGCAGTACTTC. The V call is TRBV5-1, the J call TRBJ2-7; tentative D call: TRBD2 (6 bases). This CDR3 region has 15 residues. Trimming took off 2 bases at V and 4 bases at J, with 16 bases between the two ends. Germline CDR1 is SGHRS and CDR2 is YFSETQ.

The chain carries TRBV5-5 and TRBJ2-3, with 10 bases lining up with TRBD1. The length of the CDR3 is 17 residues. V was pared by 6 bases and J by 3 bases, with 13 bases of the junction left unmatched. CDR1 SGHKS and CDR2 YYEKEE come from the germline V gene (reference sequence). This CDR3 reads CASNKRTGGIGTDTQYF. CDR3 sequence (DNA): TGTGCCAGCAACAAAAGGACAGGGGGAATAGGAACAGATACGCAGTATTTT.

V and J are TRBV7-8 and TRBJ2-1; 9 bases align to TRBD2. Germline V CDR1 and CDR2: SGHVS, FQNEAQ. The V segment lost 6 bases and the J segment 7 bases; nucleotides outside the gene matches: 10. The CDR3 is made up of 15 amino acids. CDR3 in DNA: TGTGCCAGCAGGGAGCCGGGACTAGCTACTAATGAGCAGTTCTTC. Translated, it gives CASREPGLATNEQFF.

The chain is built from TRBV7-2 and TRBJ1-1, with D hard to call. There are 13 residues in the CDR3. V was cut by 5 bases and J by 8 bases, with 15 bases left in between. Germline lookup yields CDR1 SGHTA and CDR2 FQGNSA. This chain's CDR3 is CASSRRSPPEAFF. CDR3 in DNA: TGTGCCAGCAGCCGCCGGTCGCCCCCCGAAGCTTTCTTT.

The chain uses TRBV7-6 and TRBJ1-6, with D unclear. The germline CDR1 and CDR2 sequences are SGHVS and FNYEAQ. The CDR3 is 17 amino acids. The V and J ends lost 5 bases and 0 bases respectively, with 14 bases between them. The CDR3 reads CASSADSIRSYNSPLHF. The CDR3 DNA sequence: TGTGCCAGCAGCGCGGACTCTATCCGCTCCTATAATTCACCCCTCCACTTT. Looking up the rest from reference TRBV7-6 and TRBJ1-6 gives the full variable domain: GAGVSQSPRYKVTKRGQDVALRCDPISGHVSLYWYRQALGQGPEFLTYFNYEAQQDKSGLPNDRFSAERPEGSISTLTIQRTEQRDSAMYRCASSADSIRSYNSPLHFGNGTRLTVT.